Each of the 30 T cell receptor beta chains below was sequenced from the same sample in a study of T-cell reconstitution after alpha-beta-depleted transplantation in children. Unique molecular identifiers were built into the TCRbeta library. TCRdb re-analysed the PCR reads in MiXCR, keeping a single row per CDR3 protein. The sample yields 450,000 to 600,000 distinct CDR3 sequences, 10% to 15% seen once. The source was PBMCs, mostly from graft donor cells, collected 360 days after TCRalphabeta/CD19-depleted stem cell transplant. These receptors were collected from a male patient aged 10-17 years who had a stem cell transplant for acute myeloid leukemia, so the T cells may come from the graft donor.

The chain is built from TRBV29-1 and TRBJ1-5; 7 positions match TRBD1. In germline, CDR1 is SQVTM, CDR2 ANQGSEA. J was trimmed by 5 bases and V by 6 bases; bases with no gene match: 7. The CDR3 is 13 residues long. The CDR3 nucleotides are TGCAGCGTAGTACAGGGGAACGATCAGCCCCAGCATTTT. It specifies CSVVQGNDQPQHF.

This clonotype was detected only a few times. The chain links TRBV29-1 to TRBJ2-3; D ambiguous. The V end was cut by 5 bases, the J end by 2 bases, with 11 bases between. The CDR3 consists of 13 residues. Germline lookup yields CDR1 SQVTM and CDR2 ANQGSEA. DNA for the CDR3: TGCAGCGTTTCCGAGAAATTCACAGATACGCAGTATTTT. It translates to CSVSEKFTDTQYF.

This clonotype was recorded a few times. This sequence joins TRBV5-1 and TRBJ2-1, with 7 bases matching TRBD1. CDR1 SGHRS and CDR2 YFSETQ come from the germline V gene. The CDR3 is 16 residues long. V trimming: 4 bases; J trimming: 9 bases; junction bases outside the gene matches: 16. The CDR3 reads CASSPRDRGGGGEQFF. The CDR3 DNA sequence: TGCGCCAGCAGCCCCCGGGACAGAGGTGGTGGGGGTGAGCAGTTCTTC. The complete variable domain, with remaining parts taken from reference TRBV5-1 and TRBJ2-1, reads KAGVTQTPRYLIKTRGQQVTLSCSPISGHRSVSWYQQTPGQGLQFLFEYFSETQRNKGNFPGRFSGRQFSNSRSEMNVSTLELGDSALYLCASSPRDRGGGGEQFFGPGTRLTVL.

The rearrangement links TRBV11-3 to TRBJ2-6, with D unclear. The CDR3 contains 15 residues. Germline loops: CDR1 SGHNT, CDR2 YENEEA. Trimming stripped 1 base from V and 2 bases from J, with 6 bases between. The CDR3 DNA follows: TGTGCCAGCAGCTTAGGCAAAGCTGGGGCCAACGTCCTGACTTTC. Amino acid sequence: CASSLGKAGANVLTF.

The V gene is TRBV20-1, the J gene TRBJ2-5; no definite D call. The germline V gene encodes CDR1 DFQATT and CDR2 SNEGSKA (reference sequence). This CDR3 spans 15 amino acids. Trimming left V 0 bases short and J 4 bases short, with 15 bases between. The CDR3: CSAREGSPWVETQYF. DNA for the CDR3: TGCAGTGCTAGAGAAGGATCACCTTGGGTAGAGACCCAGTACTTC.

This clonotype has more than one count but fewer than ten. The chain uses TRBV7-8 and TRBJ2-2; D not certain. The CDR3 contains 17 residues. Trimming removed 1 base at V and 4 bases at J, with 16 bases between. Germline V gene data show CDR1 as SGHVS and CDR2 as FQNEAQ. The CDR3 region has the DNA TGTGCCAGCAGCTTAGTCGGCCCTATTCCTTTCACCGGGGAGCTGTTTTTT. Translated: CASSLVGPIPFTGELFF.

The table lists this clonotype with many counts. CDR3 sequence (DNA): TGTGCCAGCAGCTCAGGACCGTTACCCTACGAGCAGTACTTC. This sequence encodes CASSSGPLPYEQYF. This chain links TRBV7-6 with TRBJ2-7; D is uncertain. The germline V gene encodes CDR1 SGHVS and CDR2 FNYEAQ. The V end lost 4 bases, the J end lost 2 bases, and 12 bases lay between the germline ends. This CDR3 has 14 residues. The full variable domain, with the rest looked up from reference TRBV7-6 and TRBJ2-7, is GAGVSQSPRYKVTKRGQDVALRCDPISGHVSLYWYRQALGQGPEFLTYFNYEAQQDKSGLPNDRFSAERPEGSISTLTIQRTEQRDSAMYRCASSSGPLPYEQYFGPGTRLTVT.

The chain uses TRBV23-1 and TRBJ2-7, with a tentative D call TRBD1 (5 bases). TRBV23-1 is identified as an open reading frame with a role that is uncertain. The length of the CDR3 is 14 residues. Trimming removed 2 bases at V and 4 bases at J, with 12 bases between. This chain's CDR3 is CASSQTPKGYEQYF. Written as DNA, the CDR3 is TGCGCCAGCAGTCAAACCCCGAAGGGGTACGAGCAGTACTTC.

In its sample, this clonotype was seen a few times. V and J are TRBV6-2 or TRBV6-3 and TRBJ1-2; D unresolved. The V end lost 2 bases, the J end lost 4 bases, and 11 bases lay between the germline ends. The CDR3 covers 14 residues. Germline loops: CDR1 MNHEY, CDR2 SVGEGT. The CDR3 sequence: CASSYGRRIYGYTF. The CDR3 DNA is TGTGCCAGCAGTTACGGGCGGCGAATCTATGGCTACACCTTC.

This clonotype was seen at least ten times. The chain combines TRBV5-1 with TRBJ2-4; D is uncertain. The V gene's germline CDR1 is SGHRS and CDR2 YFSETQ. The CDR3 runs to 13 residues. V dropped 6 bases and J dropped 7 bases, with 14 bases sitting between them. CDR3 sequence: CASIPPGSNIQYF. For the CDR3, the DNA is TGCGCCAGCATTCCCCCCGGGTCCAACATTCAGTACTTC. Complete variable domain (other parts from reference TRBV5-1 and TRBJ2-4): KAGVTQTPRYLIKTRGQQVTLSCSPISGHRSVSWYQQTPGQGLQFLFEYFSETQRNKGNFPGRFSGRQFSNSRSEMNVSTLELGDSALYLCASIPPGSNIQYFGAGTRLSVL.

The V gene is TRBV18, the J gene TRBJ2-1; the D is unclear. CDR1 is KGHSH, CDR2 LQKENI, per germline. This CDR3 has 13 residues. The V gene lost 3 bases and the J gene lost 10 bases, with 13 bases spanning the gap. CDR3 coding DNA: TGTGCCAGCTCACCTGTGAGAGGTAGGGAGCAGTTCTTC. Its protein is CASSPVRGREQFF.

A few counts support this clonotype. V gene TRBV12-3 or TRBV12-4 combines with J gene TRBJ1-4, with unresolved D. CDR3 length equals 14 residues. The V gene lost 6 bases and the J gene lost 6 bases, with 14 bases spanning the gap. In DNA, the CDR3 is TGTGCCAGCAGCCCTAGTCAGGTTGATGAAAAACTGTTTTTT. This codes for CASSPSQVDEKLFF.

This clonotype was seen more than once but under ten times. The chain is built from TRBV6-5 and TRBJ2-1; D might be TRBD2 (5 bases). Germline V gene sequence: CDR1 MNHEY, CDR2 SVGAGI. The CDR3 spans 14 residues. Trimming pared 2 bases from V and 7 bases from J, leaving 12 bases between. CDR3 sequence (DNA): TGTGCCAGCAGTTACATCGCGGGCCGGAATGAGCAGTTCTTC. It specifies CASSYIAGRNEQFF.

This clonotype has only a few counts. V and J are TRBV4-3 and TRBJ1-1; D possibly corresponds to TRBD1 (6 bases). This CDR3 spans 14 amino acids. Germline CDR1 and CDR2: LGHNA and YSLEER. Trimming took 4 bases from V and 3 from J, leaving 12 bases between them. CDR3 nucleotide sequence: TGCGCCAGCAGCCCGGGGCCAGGGGACACTGAAGCTTTCTTT. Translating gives CASSPGPGDTEAFF.

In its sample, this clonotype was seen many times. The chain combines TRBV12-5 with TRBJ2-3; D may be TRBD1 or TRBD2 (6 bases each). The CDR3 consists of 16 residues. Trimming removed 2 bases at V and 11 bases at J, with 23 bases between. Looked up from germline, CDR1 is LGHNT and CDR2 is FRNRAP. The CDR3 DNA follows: TGTGCTAGTGGTTTGCTAACGGGACTTAGGGGGGAGCGGCAGTATTTT. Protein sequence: CASGLLTGLRGERQYF. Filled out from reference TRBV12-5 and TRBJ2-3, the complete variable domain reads DARVTQTPRHKVTEMGQEVTMRCQPILGHNTVFWYRQTMMQGLELLAYFRNRAPLDDSGMPKDRFSAEMPDATLATLKIQPSEPRDSAVYFCASGLLTGLRGERQYFGPGTRLTVL.

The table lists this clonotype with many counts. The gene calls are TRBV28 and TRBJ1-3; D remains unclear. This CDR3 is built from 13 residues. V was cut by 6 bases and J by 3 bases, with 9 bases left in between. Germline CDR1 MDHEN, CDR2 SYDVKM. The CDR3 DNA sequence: TGTGCCAGCAGCGGGCTTATTGGAAACACCATATATTTT. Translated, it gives CASSGLIGNTIYF.

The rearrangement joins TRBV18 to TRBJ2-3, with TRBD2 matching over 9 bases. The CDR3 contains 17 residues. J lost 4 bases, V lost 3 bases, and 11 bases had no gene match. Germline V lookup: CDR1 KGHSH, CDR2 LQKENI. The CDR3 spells CASSPLFSGSRADTQYF. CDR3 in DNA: TGTGCCAGCTCACCCCTTTTTAGCGGGAGTAGGGCAGATACGCAGTATTTT.

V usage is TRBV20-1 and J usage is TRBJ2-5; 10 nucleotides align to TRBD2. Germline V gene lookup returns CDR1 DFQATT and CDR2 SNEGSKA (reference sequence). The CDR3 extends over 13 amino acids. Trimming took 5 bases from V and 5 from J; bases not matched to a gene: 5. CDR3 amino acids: CSACLAGVETQYF. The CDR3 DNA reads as TGCAGTGCTTGCCTAGCGGGAGTGGAGACCCAGTACTTC.

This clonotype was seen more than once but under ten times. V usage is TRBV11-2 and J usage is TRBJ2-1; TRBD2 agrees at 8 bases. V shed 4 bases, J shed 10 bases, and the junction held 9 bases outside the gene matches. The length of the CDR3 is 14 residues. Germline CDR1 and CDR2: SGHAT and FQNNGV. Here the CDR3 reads CASSSPGLGEEQFF. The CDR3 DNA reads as TGTGCCAGCAGCTCCCCGGGACTAGGGGAGGAGCAGTTCTTC.

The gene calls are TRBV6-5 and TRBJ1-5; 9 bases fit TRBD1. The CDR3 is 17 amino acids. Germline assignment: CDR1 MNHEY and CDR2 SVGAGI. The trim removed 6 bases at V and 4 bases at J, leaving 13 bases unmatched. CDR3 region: CASSLTPGQGSNQPQHF. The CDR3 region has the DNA TGTGCCAGCAGCCTTACTCCGGGACAGGGTTCTAATCAGCCCCAGCATTTT.

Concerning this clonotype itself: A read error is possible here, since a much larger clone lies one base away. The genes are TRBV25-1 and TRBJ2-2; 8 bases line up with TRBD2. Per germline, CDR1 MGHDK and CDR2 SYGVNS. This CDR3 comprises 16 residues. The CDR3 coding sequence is TGTGCCAGCAGTGATGAGGGACTAGAGTGGGCCGGGGAGCGGTTTTTT. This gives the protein CASSDEGLEWAGERFF.

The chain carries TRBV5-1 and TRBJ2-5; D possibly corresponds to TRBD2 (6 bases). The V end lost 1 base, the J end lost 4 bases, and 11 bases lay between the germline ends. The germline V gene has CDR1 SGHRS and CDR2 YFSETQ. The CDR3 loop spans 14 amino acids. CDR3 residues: CASSLTGVLETQYF. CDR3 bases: TGCGCCAGCAGCTTGACGGGAGTTCTAGAGACCCAGTACTTC.

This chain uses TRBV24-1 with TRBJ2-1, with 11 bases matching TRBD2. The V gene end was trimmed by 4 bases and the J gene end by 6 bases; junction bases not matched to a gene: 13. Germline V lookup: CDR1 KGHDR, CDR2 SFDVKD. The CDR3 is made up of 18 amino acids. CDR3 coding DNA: TGTGCCACCAGTGAACCTGGACTAGCGGGTGGTTTGAGCAATGAGCAGTTCTTC. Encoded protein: CATSEPGLAGGLSNEQFF.

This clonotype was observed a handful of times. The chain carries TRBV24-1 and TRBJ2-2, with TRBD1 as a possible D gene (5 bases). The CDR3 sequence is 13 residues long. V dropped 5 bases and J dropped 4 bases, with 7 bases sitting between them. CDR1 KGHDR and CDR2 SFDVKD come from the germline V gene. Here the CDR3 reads CATSARATGELFF. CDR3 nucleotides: TGTGCCACCAGTGCCAGGGCCACCGGGGAGCTGTTTTTT.

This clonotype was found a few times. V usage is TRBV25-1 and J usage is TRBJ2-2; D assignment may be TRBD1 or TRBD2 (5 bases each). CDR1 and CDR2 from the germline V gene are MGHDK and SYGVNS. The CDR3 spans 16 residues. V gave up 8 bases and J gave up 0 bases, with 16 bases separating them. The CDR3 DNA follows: TGTGCCAGCGCAATCCGGGACCCGGCGAACACCGGGGAGCTGTTTTTT. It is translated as CASAIRDPANTGELFF.

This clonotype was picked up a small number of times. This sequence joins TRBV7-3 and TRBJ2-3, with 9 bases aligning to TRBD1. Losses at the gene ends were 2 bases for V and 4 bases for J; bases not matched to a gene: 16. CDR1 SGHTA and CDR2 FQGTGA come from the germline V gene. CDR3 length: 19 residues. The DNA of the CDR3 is TGTGCCAGCAGCTTATTGGGTACGATGGGGACAGGGTCCCCAGATACGCAGTATTTT. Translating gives CASSLLGTMGTGSPDTQYF.

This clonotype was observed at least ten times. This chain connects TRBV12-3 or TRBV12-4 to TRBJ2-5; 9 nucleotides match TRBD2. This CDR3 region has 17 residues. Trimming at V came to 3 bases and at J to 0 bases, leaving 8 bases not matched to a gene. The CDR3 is CASSFLAGSGDQETQYF. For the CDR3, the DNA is TGTGCCAGCAGTTTCCTAGCGGGATCAGGGGACCAAGAGACCCAGTACTTC.

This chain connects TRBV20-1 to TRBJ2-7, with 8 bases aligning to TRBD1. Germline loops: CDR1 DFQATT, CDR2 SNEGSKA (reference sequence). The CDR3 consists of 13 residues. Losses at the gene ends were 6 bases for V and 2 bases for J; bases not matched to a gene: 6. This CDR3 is CSAPTGAPYEQYF. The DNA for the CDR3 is TGCAGTGCGCCGACAGGGGCCCCCTACGAGCAGTACTTC.

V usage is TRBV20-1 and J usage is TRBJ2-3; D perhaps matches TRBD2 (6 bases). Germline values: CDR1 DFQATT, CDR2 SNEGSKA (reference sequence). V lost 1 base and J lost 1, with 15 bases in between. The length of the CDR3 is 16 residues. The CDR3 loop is CSARVPGGIRTDTQYF. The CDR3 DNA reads TGCAGTGCTAGAGTCCCTGGCGGGATACGCACAGATACGCAGTATTTT.

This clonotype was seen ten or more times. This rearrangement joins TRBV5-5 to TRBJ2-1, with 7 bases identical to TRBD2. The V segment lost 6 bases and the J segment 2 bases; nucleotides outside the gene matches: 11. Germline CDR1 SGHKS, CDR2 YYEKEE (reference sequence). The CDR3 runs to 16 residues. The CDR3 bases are TGTGCCAGCACCCTGGGTAGCGGGCCAACCTACAATGAGCAGTTCTTC. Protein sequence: CASTLGSGPTYNEQFF.